The sequence of this TCR beta chain was determined in a study of CD4 T cells in relation to SARS-CoV-2 and coronaviruses. The germline V gene encodes CDR1 LNHDA and CDR2 SQIVND (reference sequence). Deletions cut 3 bases from V and 0 bases from J, with 12 bases between. This CDR3 is built from 16 residues. Unexposed donor CD4+ T cells date from about 2011-2018, before the COVID-19 pandemic. The cells were cultured for 10 days before CD4+ T cells were isolated. To note about this clone: Its antigen is undetermined.

Assay used: immunoSEQ multiplex PCR; TCRdb lists only in-frame clones, some missing. The sample has around 16,000 clones, roughly four fifths seen once. The clonotype comes from a human donor in good health. This chain joins TRBV19 and TRBJ1-3; no definite D call. The sequenced sample consisted of CD4+ T cells from PBMCs, cultured in vitro. In DNA, the CDR3 is TGTGCCAGTAGTATTAGGACGCCAAGCTCTGGAAACACCATATATTTT. Its translation: CASSIRTPSSGNTIYF.